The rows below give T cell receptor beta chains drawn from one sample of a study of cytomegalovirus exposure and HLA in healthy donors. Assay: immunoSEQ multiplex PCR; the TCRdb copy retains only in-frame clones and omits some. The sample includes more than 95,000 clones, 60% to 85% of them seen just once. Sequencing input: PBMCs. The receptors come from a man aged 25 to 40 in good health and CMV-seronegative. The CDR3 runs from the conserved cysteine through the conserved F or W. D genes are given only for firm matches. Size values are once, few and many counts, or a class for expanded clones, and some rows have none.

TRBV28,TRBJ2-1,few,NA,TGTGCCAGCAGTTTCGTCCATGAGCAGTTCTTC,CASSFVHEQFF
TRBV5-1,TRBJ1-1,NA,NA,TGCGCCAGCAGCGGGGGACAAGCCTTACTTAAGAACACTGAAGCTTTCTTT,CASSGGQALLKNTEAFF
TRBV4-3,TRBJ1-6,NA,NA,TGCGCCAGCAGCGGAGGGAATGTAATCTCACCCCTCCACTTT,CASSGGNVISPLHF
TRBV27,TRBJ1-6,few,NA,TGTGCCAGCAGTCAACTAACCCAGGGGCCTAATTCACCCCTCCACTTT,CASSQLTQGPNSPLHF
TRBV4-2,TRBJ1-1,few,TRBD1,TGTGCCAGCAGCCAGGACAGGGAGCACACTGAAGCTTTCTTT,CASSQDREHTEAFF
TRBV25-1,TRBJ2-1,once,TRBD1,TGTGCCAGCAGTGAATCGGACAGGTACAATGAGCAGTTCTTC,CASSESDRYNEQFF
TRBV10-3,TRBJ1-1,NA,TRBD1,TGTGCCACCCGCGAGGCGGGACAGGGGGCTACTGAAGCTTTCTTT,CATREAGQGATEAFF
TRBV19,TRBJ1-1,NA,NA,TGTGCCAGTAGTATAGTCAGGGGACCTGAAGCTTTCTTT,CASSIVRGPEAFF
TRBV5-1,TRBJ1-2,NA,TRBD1,TGCGCCAGCAGCTTTGACAGGGCTAACTATGGCTACACCTTC,CASSFDRANYGYTF
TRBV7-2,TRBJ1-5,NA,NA,TGTGCCAGCAGGAGGACAGCGTATAGCAATCAGCCCCAGCATTTT,CASRRTAYSNQPQHF
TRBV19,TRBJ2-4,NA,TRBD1,TGTGCCAGTAGTAGGGACAGCACCCTAGCCAAAAACATTCAGTACTTC,CASSRDSTLAKNIQYF
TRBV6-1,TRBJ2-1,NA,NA,TGTGCCACCCTCGGACTGGACCTCAATGAGCAGTTCTTC,CATLGLDLNEQFF
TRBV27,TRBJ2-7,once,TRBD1,TGTGCCAGCAGTTCGACAGGGGGCAGGGACGAGCAGTACTTC,CASSSTGGRDEQYF
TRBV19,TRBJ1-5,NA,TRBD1,TGTGCCAGCTCGGGACAGGCGATAGTGGATCAGCCCCAGCATTTT,CASSGQAIVDQPQHF
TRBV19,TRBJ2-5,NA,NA,TGTGCCAGTAGTATAGAAAGGGGAGAGACCCAGTACTTC,CASSIERGETQYF
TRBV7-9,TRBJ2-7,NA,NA,TGTGCCAGCAGCTATCCGGGACACGGTCCTGAGCAGTACTTC,CASSYPGHGPEQYF
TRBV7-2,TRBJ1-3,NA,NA,TGTGCCAGCAGCTTATATTTCGGAAACACCATATATTTT,CASSLYFGNTIYF
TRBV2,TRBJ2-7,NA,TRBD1,TGTGCCAGCAATACGCCGGGACAGGGGCTGAACTACGAGCAGTACTTC,CASNTPGQGLNYEQYF
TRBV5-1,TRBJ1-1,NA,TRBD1,TGCGCCAGCAGCTTCCACAGGGGCCCGGAGAGGACTGAAGCTTTCTTT,CASSFHRGPERTEAFF
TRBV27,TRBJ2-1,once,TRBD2,TGTGCCAGCAGTTTATATTACGGACTAGCGGGAGAGTCCTATGAGCAGTTCTTC,CASSLYYGLAGESYEQFF
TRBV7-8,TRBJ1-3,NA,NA,TGTGCCAGCAGCGGAAGGACTCTCTCCGTAGGAAACACCATATATTTT,CASSGRTLSVGNTIYF
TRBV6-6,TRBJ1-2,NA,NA,TGTGCCAGCAGTTACAACCAGGATGGCTACACCTTC,CASSYNQDGYTF